This TCR beta chain was sequenced for a study of cytomegalovirus exposure and HLA in healthy donors. Study information: HLA-typed donors were the source of 80 million to 90 million unique TCRs, which an early data release held. General study points: DRB1 showed the most TCR associations and HLA-C the fewest in a later analysis, as rates varied by HLA locus. There were 150 to 200 TCR beta chains listed as cytomegalovirus-associated.

Remarks on this clone: Its matching antigen is unknown.

PCR used 60 Vbeta primers and 13 Jbeta primers. The assay was immunoSEQ multiplex PCR, and TCRdb's table has in-frame clones only and misses some. Of 150,000 to 170,000 clones in the sample, more than 70% were seen once. This CDR3 is 15 amino acids long. Trimming stripped 2 bases from V and 2 bases from J, with 12 bases between. Germline values: CDR1 MGHRA, CDR2 YSYEKL. The receptor was isolated from a woman in her 40s in good health and CMV-seropositive. The sequencing sample was made of PBMCs. The V call is TRBV4-1, the J call TRBJ1-1; D is possibly TRBD1 (6 bases). The CDR3 region has the DNA TGCGCCAGCAGCCAACCCGACAGGTCAAACACTGAAGCTTTCTTT. Translating gives CASSQPDRSNTEAFF.